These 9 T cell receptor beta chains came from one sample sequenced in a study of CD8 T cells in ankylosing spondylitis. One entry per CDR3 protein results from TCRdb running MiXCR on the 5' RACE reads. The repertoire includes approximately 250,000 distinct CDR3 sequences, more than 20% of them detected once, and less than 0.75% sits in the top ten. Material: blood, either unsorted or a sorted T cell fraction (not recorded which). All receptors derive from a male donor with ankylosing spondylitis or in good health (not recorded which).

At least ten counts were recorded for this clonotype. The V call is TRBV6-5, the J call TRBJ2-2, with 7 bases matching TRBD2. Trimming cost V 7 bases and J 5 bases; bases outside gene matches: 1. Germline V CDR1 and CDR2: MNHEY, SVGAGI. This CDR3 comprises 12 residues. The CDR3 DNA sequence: TGTGCCAGCATGGGGGGGACCGGGGAGCTGTTTTTT. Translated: CASMGGTGELFF.

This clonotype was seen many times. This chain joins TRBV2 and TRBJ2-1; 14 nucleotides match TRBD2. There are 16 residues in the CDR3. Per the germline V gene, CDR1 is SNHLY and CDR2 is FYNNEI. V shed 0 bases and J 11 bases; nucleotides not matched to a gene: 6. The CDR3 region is CASSEAETSGGVQQFF. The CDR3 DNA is TGTGCCAGCAGTGAAGCGGAGACTAGCGGGGGGGTACAGCAGTTCTTC.

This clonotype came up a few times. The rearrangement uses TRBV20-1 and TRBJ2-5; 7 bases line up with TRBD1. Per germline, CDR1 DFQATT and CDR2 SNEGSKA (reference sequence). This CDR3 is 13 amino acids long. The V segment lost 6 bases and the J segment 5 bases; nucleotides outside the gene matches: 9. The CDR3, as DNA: TGCAGTGCAGGCCCGACAGGGTTCGAGACCCAGTACTTC. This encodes CSAGPTGFETQYF.

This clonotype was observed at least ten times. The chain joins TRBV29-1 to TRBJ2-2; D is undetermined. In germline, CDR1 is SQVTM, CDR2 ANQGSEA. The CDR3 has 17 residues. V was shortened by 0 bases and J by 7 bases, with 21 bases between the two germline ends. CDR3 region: CSVEDVGRAGADGELFF. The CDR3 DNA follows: TGCAGCGTTGAAGATGTAGGTCGGGCAGGTGCGGACGGGGAGCTGTTTTTT.

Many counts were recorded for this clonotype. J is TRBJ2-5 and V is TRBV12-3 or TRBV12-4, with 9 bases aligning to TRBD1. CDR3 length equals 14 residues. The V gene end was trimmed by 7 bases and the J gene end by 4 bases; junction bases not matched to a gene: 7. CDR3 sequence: CASTVTGGGETQYF. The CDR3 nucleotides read TGTGCCAGCACCGTTACAGGGGGCGGAGAGACCCAGTACTTC.

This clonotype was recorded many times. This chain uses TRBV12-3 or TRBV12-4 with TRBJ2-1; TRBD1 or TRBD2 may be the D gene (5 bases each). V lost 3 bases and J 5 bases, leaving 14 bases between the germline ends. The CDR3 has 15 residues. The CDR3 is CASSFTDRGDNEQFF. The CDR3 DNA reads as TGTGCCAGCAGTTTTACCGACAGAGGGGACAATGAGCAGTTCTTC.

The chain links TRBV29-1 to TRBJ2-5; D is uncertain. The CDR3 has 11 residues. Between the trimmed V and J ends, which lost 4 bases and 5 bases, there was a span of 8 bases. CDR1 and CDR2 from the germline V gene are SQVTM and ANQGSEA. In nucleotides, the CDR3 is TGCAGCGTTGGTAGTTGGGAGACCCAGTACTTC. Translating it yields CSVGSWETQYF.

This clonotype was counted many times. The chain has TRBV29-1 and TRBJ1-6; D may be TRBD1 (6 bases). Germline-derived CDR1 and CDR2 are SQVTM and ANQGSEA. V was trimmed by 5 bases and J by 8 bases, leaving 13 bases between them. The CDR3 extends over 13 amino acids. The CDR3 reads CSVKWTADSPLHF. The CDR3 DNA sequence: TGCAGCGTTAAATGGACAGCCGATTCACCCCTCCACTTT.

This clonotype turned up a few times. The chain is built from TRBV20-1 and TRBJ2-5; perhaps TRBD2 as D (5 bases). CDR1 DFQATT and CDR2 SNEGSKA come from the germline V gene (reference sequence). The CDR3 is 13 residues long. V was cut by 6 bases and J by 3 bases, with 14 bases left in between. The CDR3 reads CSAPRSGEETQYF. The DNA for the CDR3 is TGCAGTGCCCCCCGCAGCGGCGAAGAGACCCAGTACTTC.